This is a list of T cell receptor beta chains from one sample in a study of cytomegalovirus exposure and HLA in healthy donors. Assay: immunoSEQ multiplex PCR; the TCRdb copy retains only in-frame clones and omits some. Among some 150,000 clones listed, 80% to 90% were seen once. Sequenced sample: PBMCs. The receptors stem from a young woman in good health and CMV-seronegative. Each CDR3 is given with its conserved first and last residue. The D gene is left open where the match is weak. Where a row states a size, it is once, few, many or the class of an expanded clone; other rows omit it.

J,D,V,size,DNA,CDR3
TRBJ2-1,TRBD2,TRBV9,.,TGTGCCAGCAGCGTTGGACTAGCGGGGGGGGGTACACACTATGAGCAGTTCTTC,CASSVGLAGGGTHYEQFF
TRBJ1-1,.,TRBV11-2,once,TGTGCCAGCAGGCCGACCGGGACACTTGAAGCTTTCTTT,CASRPTGTLEAFF
TRBJ1-4,.,TRBV6-6,.,TGTGCCAGCAGTCCCCAGGAGGATGAAAAACTGTTTTTT,CASSPQEDEKLFF
TRBJ1-1,.,TRBV19,few,TGTGCCAGTAGTATTCCCCCCTGGAACACTGAAGCTTTCTTT,CASSIPPWNTEAFF
TRBJ2-1,TRBD1,TRBV13,.,TGTGCCAGCAGCCAGACCGGGACAGGGGCTGAGCAGTTCTTC,CASSQTGTGAEQFF
TRBJ1-3,.,TRBV7-6,.,TGTGCCAGCAGCTTAGCACAGGGATTCGGAAACACCATATATTTT,CASSLAQGFGNTIYF
TRBJ2-7,.,TRBV7-2,.,TGTGCCAGCAGCTTAGTGTCCCAGGGCGAGCAGTACTTC,CASSLVSQGEQYF
TRBJ1-5,.,TRBV5-1,.,TGCGCCAGCAGCTTGGCCCTCAATCAGCCCCAGCATTTT,CASSLALNQPQHF
TRBJ1-2,TRBD1,TRBV4-1,.,TGCGCCAGCAGCCAAGGGACAGGGAACTATGGCTACACCTTC,CASSQGTGNYGYTF
TRBJ2-1,TRBD1,TRBV4-3,.,TGCGCCAGCAGCCAAGTCGGGAGTTTGGGCAGGGGGCTGAGTAATGAGCAGTTCTTC,CASSQVGSLGRGLSNEQFF
TRBJ1-3,.,TRBV7-2,few,TGTGCCAGCAGCCCAAACTCGGGAAACACCATATATTTT,CASSPNSGNTIYF
TRBJ2-1,TRBD2,TRBV10-3,.,TGTGCCAGCTTAGCGGGCCCGCCCTACAATGAGCAGTTCTTC,CASLAGPPYNEQFF
TRBJ2-7,.,TRBV11-2,once,TGTGCCAGCAGCTTAGCTGGCGGTCCCTACGAGCAGTACTTC,CASSLAGGPYEQYF